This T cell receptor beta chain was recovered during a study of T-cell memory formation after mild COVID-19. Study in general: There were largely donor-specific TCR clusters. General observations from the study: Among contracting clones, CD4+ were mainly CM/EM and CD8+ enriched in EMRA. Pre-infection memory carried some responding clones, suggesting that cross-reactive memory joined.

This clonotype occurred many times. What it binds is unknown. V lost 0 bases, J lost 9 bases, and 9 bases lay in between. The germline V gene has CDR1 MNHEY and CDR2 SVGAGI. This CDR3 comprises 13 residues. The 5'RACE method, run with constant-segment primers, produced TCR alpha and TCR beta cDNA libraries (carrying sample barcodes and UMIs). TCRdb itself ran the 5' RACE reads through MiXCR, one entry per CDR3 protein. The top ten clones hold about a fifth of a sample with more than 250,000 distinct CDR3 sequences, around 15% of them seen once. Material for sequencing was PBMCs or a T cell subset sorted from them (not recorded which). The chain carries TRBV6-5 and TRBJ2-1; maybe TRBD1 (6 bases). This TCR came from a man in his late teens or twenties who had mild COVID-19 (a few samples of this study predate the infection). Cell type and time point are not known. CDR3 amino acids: CASSYSRGSEQFF. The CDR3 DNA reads TGTGCCAGCAGTTACTCGAGGGGGTCTGAGCAGTTCTTC.